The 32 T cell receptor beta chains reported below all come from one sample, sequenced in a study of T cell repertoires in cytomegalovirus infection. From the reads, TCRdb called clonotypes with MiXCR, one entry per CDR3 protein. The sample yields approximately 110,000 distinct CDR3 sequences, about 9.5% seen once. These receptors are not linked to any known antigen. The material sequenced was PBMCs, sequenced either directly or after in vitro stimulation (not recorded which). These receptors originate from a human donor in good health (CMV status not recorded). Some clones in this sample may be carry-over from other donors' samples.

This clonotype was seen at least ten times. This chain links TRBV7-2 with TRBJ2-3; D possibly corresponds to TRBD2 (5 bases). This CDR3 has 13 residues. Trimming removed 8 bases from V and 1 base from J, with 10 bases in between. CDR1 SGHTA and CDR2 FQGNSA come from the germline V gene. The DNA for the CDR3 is TGTGCCAGCCGCGGGCCGGGCACAGATACGCAGTATTTT. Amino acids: CASRGPGTDTQYF.

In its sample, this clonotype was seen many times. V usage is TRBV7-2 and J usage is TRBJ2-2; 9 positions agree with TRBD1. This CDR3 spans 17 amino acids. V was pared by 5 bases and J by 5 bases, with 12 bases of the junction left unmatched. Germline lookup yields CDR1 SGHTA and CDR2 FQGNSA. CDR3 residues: CASSPGYRGQNTGELFF. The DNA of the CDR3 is TGTGCCAGCAGCCCAGGTTACAGGGGGCAAAATACCGGGGAGCTGTTTTTT.

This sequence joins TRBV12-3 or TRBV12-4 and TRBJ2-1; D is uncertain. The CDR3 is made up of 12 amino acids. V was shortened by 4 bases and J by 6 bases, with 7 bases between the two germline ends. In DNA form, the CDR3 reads TGTGCCAGCAGTTCGCACGGCAATGAGCAGTTCTTC. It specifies CASSSHGNEQFF.

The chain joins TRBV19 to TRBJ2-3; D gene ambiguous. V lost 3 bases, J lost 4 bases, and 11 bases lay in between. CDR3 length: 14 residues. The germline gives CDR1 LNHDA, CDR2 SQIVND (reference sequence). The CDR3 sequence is CASSIPLISDTQYF. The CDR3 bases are TGTGCCAGTAGTATTCCACTGATCTCAGATACGCAGTATTTT.

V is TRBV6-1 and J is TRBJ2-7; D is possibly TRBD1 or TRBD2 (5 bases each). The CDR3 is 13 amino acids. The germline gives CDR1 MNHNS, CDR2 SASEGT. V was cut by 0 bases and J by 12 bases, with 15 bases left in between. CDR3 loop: CASSEALWDGTYV. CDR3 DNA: TGTGCCAGCAGTGAAGCGCTTTGGGACGGAACGTACGTC.

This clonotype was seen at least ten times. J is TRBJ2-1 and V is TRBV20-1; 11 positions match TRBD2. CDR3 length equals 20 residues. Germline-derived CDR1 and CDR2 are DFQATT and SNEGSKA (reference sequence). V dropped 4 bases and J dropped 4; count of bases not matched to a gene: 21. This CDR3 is CSATSNSGTSGRGFYNEQFF. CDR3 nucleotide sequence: TGCAGTGCTACTTCTAACTCCGGGACTAGCGGAAGGGGGTTTTACAATGAGCAGTTCTTC.

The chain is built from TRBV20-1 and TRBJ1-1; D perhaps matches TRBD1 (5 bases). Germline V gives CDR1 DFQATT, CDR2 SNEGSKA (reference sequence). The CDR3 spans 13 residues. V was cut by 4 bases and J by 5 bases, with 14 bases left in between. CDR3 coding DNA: TGCAGTGCTAACACTCCGGGGGTTACTGAAGCTTTCTTT. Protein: CSANTPGVTEAFF.

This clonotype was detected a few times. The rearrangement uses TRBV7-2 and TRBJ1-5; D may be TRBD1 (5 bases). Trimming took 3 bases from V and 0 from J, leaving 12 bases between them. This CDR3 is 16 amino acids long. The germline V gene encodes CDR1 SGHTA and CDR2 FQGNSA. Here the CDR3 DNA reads TGTGCCAGCAGCTTTTACAGGACTTTTAGCAATCAGCCCCAGCATTTT. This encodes CASSFYRTFSNQPQHF.

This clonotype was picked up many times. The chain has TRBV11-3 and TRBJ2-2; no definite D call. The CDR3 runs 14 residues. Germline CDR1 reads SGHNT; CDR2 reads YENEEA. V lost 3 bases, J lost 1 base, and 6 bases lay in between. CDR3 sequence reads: CASSFVGNTGELFF. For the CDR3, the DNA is TGTGCCAGCAGCTTCGTAGGGAACACCGGGGAGCTGTTTTTT.

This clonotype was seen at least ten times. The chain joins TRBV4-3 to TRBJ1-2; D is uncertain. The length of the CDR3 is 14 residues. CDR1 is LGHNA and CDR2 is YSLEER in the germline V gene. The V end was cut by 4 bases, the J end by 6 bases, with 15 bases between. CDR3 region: CASSPRRPMDGYTF. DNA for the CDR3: TGCGCCAGCAGCCCCAGGAGGCCTATGGATGGCTACACCTTC.

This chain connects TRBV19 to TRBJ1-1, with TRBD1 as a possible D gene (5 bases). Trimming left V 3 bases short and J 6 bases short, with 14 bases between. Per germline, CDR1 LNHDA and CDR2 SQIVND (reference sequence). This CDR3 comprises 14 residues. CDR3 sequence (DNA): TGTGCCAGTAGTATCCCTGGATCGGGGGCTGAAGCTTTCTTT. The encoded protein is CASSIPGSGAEAFF.

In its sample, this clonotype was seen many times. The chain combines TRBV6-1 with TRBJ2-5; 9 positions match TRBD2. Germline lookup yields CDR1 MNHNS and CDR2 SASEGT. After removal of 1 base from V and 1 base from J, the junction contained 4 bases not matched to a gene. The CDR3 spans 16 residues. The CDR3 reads CASSEGLADLQETQYF. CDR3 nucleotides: TGTGCCAGCAGTGAAGGACTAGCGGACCTCCAAGAGACCCAGTACTTC.

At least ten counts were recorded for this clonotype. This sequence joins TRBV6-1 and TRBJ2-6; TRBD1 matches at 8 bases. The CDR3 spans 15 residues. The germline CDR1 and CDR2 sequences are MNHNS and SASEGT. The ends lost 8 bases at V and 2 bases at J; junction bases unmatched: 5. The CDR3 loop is CASRTGLTGANVLTF. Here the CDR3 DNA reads TGTGCCAGCCGGACAGGGCTCACTGGGGCCAACGTCCTGACTTTC.

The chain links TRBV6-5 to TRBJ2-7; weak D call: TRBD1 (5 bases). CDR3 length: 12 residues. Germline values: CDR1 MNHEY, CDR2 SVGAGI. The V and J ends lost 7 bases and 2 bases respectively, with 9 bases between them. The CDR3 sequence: CASKGQAYEQYF. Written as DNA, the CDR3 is TGTGCCAGCAAGGGGCAGGCCTACGAGCAGTACTTC.

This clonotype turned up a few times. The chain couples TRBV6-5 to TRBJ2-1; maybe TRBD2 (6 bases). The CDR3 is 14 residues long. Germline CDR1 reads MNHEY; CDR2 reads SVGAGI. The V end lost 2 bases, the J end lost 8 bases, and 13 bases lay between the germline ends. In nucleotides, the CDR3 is TGTGCCAGCAGTTACGCGTCTAGCGCCGATGAGCAGTTCTTC. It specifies CASSYASSADEQFF.

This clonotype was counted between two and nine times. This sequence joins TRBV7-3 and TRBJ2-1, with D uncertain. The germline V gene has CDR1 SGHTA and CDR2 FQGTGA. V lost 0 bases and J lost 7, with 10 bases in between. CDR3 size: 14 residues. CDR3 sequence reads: CASSLTGDKNEQFF. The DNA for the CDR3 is TGTGCCAGCAGCTTAACTGGGGATAAAAATGAGCAGTTCTTC. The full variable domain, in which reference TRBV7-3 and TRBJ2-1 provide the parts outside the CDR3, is GAGVSQTPSNKVTEKGKYVELRCDPISGHTALYWYRQSLGQGPEFLIYFQGTGAADDSGLPNDRFFAVRPEGSVSTLKIQRTERGDSAVYLCASSLTGDKNEQFFGPGTRLTVL.

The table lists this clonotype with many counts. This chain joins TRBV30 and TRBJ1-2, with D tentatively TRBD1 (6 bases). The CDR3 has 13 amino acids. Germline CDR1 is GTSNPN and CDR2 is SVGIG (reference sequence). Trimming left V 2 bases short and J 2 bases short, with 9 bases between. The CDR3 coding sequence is TGTGCCTGGAGTACCGACAGGAACTATGGCTACACCTTC. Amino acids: CAWSTDRNYGYTF.

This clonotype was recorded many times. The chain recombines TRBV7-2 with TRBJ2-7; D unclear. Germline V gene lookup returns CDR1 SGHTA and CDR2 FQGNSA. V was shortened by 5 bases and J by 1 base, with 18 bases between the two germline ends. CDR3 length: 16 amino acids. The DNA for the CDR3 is TGTGCCAGCAGCCCAAGCCCCCTCCGGGTTTCCTACGAGCAGTACGTC. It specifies CASSPSPLRVSYEQYV.

The CDR3 sequence: CASSLRGGRMNEQFF. CDR3 DNA: TGTGCCAGCAGTTTAAGGGGCGGGAGAATGAATGAGCAGTTCTTC. The chain joins TRBV27 to TRBJ2-1; TRBD2 agrees at 7 bases. The germline V gene encodes CDR1 MNHEY and CDR2 SMNVEV (reference sequence). The CDR3 loop spans 15 amino acids. V lost 2 bases and J lost 7; bases outside the gene matches: 8.

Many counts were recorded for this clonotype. CDR3 residues: CASSPTGSGLAVETQYF. The DNA of the CDR3 is TGCGCCAGCAGCCCCACCGGCTCGGGACTAGCGGTTGAGACCCAGTACTTC. The chain combines TRBV5-1 with TRBJ2-5, with 11 positions matching TRBD2. The CDR3 extends over 17 amino acids. Germline-derived CDR1 and CDR2 are SGHRS and YFSETQ. V dropped 4 bases and J dropped 5; count of bases not matched to a gene: 13.

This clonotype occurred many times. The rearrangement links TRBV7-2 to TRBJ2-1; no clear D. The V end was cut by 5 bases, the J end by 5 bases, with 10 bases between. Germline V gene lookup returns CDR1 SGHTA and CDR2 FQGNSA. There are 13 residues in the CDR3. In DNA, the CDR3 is TGTGCCAGCAGCCGGATGGAAAACAATGAGCAGTTCTTC. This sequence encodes CASSRMENNEQFF.

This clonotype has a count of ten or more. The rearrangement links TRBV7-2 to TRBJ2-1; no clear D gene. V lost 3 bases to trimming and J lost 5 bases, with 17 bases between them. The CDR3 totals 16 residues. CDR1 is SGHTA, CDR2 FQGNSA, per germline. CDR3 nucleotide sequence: TGTGCCAGCAGCTTGATTGTCCTAGAAGCAAACAATGAGCAGTTCTTC. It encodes CASSLIVLEANNEQFF.

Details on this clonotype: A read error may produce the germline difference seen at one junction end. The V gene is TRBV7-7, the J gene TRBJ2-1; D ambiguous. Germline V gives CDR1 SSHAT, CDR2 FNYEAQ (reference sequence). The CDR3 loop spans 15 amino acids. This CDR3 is CASSLGFNSYNEQFF. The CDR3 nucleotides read TGTGCTAGCAGCTTAGGTTTCAACTCCTACAATGAGCAGTTCTTC.

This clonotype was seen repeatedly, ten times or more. CDR3 nucleotide sequence: TGTGCCAGCAGCATGGACAGAGGAAATGAAAAACTGTTTTTT. This codes for CASSMDRGNEKLFF. The chain has TRBV7-2 and TRBJ1-4, with TRBD1 as a possible D gene (6 bases). This CDR3 has 14 residues. Germline lookup yields CDR1 SGHTA and CDR2 FQGNSA. Trimming took 5 bases from V and 5 from J, leaving 12 bases between them. Using reference TRBV7-2 and TRBJ1-4 for the parts outside the CDR3, the full variable domain is GAGVSQSPSNKVTEKGKDVELRCDPISGHTALYWYRQSLGQGLEFLIYFQGNSAPDKSGLPSDRFSAERTGGSVSTLTIQRTQQEDSAVYLCASSMDRGNEKLFFGSGTQLSVL.

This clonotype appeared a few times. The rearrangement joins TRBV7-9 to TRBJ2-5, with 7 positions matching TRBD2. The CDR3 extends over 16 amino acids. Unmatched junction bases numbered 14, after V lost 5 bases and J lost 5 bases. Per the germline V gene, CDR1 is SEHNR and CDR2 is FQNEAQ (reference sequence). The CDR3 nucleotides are TGTGCCAGCAGCCGGACCCAGGGAGGGGTAGGGGAGACCCAGTACTTC. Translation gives CASSRTQGGVGETQYF.

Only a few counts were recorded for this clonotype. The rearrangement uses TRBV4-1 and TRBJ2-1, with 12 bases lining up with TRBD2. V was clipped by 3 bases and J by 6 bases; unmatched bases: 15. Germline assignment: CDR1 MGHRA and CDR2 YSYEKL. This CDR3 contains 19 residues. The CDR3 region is CASSHPTSGSSLGGNEQFF. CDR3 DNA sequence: TGCGCCAGCAGCCACCCGACTAGCGGGAGTTCTTTGGGGGGCAATGAGCAGTTCTTC.

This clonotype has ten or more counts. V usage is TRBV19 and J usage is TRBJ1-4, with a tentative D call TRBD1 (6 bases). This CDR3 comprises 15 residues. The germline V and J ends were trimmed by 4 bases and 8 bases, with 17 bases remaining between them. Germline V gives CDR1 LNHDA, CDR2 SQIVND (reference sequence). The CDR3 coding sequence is TGTGCCAGTAGTAGGGGCGGGGGGCAAGGCGAAAAACTGTTTTTT. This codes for CASSRGGGQGEKLFF.

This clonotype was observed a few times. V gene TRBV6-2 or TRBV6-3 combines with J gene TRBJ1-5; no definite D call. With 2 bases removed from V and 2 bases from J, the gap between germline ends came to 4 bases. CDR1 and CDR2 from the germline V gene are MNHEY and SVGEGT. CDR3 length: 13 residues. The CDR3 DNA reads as TGTGCCAGCAGTTACGTGGGCAATCAGCCCCAGCATTTT. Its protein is CASSYVGNQPQHF.

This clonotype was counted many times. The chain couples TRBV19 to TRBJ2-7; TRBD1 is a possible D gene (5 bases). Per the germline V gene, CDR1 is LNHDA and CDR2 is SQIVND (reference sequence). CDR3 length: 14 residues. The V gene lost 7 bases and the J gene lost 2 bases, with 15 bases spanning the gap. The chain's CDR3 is CASKAGKGPYEQYF. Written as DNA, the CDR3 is TGTGCCAGTAAAGCAGGGAAGGGGCCCTACGAGCAGTACTTC. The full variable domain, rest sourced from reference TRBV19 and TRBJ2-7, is DGGITQSPKYLFRKEGQNVTLSCEQNLNHDAMYWYRQDPGQGLRLIYYSQIVNDFQKGDIAEGYSVSREKKESFPLTVTSAQKNPTAFYLCASKAGKGPYEQYFGPGTRLTVT.

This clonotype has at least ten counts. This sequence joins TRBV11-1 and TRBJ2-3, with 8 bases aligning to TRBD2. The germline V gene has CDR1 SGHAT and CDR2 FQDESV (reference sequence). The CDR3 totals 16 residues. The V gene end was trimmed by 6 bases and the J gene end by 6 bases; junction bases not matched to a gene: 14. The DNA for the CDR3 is TGTGCCAGCAGTCATCCACTAGCGGACGCGGCGGATACGCAGTATTTT. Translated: CASSHPLADAADTQYF.

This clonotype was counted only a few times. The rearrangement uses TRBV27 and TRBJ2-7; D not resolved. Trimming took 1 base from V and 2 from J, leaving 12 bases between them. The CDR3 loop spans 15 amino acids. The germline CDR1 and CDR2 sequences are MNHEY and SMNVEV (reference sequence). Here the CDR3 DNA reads TGTGCCAGCAGTTTATTTTCAGGATCTACCTACGAGCAGTACTTC. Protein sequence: CASSLFSGSTYEQYF.

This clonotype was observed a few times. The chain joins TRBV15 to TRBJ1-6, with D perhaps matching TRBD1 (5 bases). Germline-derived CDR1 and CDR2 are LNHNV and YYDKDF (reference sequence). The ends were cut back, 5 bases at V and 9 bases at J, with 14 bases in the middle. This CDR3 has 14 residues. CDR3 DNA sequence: TGTGCCACCAGCTCCGACAGATCTCTTTCACCCCTCCACTTT. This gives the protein CATSSDRSLSPLHF.